The 12 T cell receptor beta chains presented below share a single source sample, sequenced in a study of blood T cell repertoires in COVID-19. The repertoire was sequenced with immunoSEQ multiplex PCR; TCRdb's copy has only in-frame clones and lacks some. The sample shows about 210,000 clones, approximately 91% of them seen only once. The sequencing input was peripheral blood. These TCRs come from a woman between 40 and 55 years old with acute or convalescent COVID-19.

The V and J genes are TRBV10-3 and TRBJ1-2, with D possibly TRBD1 on 6 matching bases. V dropped 7 bases and J dropped 2 bases, with 8 bases sitting between them. CDR1 and CDR2 from the germline V gene are ENHRY and SYGVKD. CDR3 length: 12 amino acids. This CDR3 reads CAIKGENYGYTF. The DNA of the CDR3 is TGTGCCATCAAGGGGGAGAACTATGGCTACACCTTC.

This clone has a handful of counts. The rearrangement joins TRBV11-1 to TRBJ1-1, with D perhaps matching TRBD1 (5 bases). This CDR3 comprises 13 residues. The V and J ends lost 3 bases and 1 base respectively, with 6 bases between them. The germline V gene has CDR1 SGHAT and CDR2 FQDESV (reference sequence). The CDR3 sequence is CASSFGQNTEAFF. CDR3 DNA: TGTGCCAGCAGCTTTGGACAGAACACTGAAGCTTTCTTT.

The chain is built from TRBV24-1 and TRBJ1-2, with D unclear. CDR1 is KGHDR, CDR2 SFDVKD, per germline. V lost 1 base, J lost 4 bases, and 9 bases lay in between. The CDR3 is made up of 14 amino acids. DNA for the CDR3: TGTGCCACCAGTGATTTCTCTGTCGGCTATGGCTACACCTTC. This gives the protein CATSDFSVGYGYTF.

The J gene is TRBJ2-2, the V gene TRBV19; 10 bases map to TRBD1. V lost 6 bases, J lost 7 bases, and 8 bases stayed unmatched. CDR1 and CDR2 (germline): LNHDA, SQIVND (reference sequence). The CDR3 loop spans 15 amino acids. The CDR3 DNA is TGTGCCAGTAGAAACGACAGGGGGCGCGTCGGGGAGCTGTTTTTT. Protein product: CASRNDRGRVGELFF.

The V and J genes are TRBV29-1 and TRBJ1-4; 8 nucleotides line up with TRBD1. Trimming took 7 bases from V and 5 from J; bases not matched to a gene: 6. CDR3 length: 13 residues. The germline V gene has CDR1 SQVTM and CDR2 ANQGSEA. CDR3: CSAKTGVNEKLFF. CDR3 bases: TGCAGCGCGAAGACAGGGGTGAATGAAAAACTGTTTTTT.

The chain recombines TRBV6-5 with TRBJ1-5, with TRBD1 identical over 9 bases. The CDR3 consists of 14 residues. Germline V gives CDR1 MNHEY, CDR2 SVGAGI. After removal of 4 bases from V and 5 bases from J, the junction contained 3 bases not matched to a gene. The DNA for the CDR3 is TGTGCCAGCAGTTCTGACAGGGGGGATCAGCCCCAGCATTTT. Its protein is CASSSDRGDQPQHF.

The rearrangement uses TRBV20-1 and TRBJ2-1, with TRBD1 matching over 8 bases. V trimming: 4 bases; J trimming: 4 bases; junction bases outside the gene matches: 9. The CDR3 totals 15 residues. Germline V gene data show CDR1 as DFQATT and CDR2 as SNEGSKA (reference sequence). CDR3 nucleotide sequence: TGCAGTGCTACTGATTTACAGGGGGTTTACAATGAGCAGTTCTTC. Translation: CSATDLQGVYNEQFF.

The gene calls are TRBV5-4 and TRBJ1-2; 8 bases match TRBD1. Looked up from germline, CDR1 is SGHNT and CDR2 is YYREEE (reference sequence). V gave up 4 bases and J gave up 4 bases; unmatched junction bases: 6. This CDR3 region has 14 residues. The CDR3 is CASSAGTGRYGYTF. Written as DNA, the CDR3 is TGTGCCAGCAGCGCCGGGACAGGTCGCTATGGCTACACCTTC.

The J gene is TRBJ1-2, the V gene TRBV2; 10 bases fit TRBD1. V trimming: 4 bases; J trimming: 4 bases; junction bases outside the gene matches: 9. The CDR3 is 16 amino acids. From germline, CDR1 is SNHLY and CDR2 FYNNEI. The CDR3 loop reads CASSGVGTGVPYGYTF. CDR3 nucleotides: TGTGCCAGCAGTGGGGTGGGGACAGGGGTACCCTATGGCTACACCTTC.

This clone was found a few times. The rearrangement links TRBV9 to TRBJ1-6; a weak D match, TRBD1 (6 bases). CDR1 is SGDLS, CDR2 YYNGEE, per germline. The length of the CDR3 is 16 residues. V was shortened by 4 bases and J by 5 bases, with 16 bases between the two germline ends. CDR3 in DNA: TGTGCCAGCAGCTCCCAGGGGTCGCCCAATAATTCACCCCTCCACTTT. It yields the protein CASSSQGSPNNSPLHF.

The chain recombines TRBV27 with TRBJ1-1, with D possibly matching TRBD1 (6 bases). The V end was cut by 3 bases, the J end by 2 bases, with 13 bases between. This CDR3 region has 15 residues. Germline values: CDR1 MNHEY, CDR2 SMNVEV (reference sequence). Here the CDR3 DNA reads TGTGCCAGCAGTTTTTGGGGGGGCGGTAACACTGAAGCTTTCTTT. It yields the protein CASSFWGGGNTEAFF.

The chain couples TRBV3-1 (or the pseudogene TRBV3-2) to TRBJ2-1; the match to TRBD2 covers 14 bases. V lost 9 bases, J lost 5 bases, and 6 bases stayed unmatched. The V gene's germline CDR1 is LGHDT and CDR2 YNNKEL (reference sequence). This CDR3 region has 15 residues. The CDR3 protein is CASRLAGGPDNEQFF. Written as DNA, the CDR3 is TGTGCCAGTCGACTAGCGGGGGGGCCTGACAATGAGCAGTTCTTC.